This T cell receptor beta chain was captured by sequencing in a study of T cells in Graves' hyperthyroidism and ophthalmopathy. Whole-study findings and limits: From stable hyperthyroidism, ophthalmopathy was separated by a 13 V-J model.

This clonotype was recorded at least ten times. Antigen: not known. Germline CDR1 and CDR2: MDHEN and SYDVKM. J lost 7 bases, V lost 5 bases, and 10 bases had no gene match. CDR3 length equals 14 residues. Amplification yielded TCR beta CDR3 regions, with RNA transcripts as the source. With the HTBI primer set, the TCR CDR3 went through a first round of RT-PCR. TCRdb fed the multiplex PCR reads into MiXCR, producing one record per CDR3 protein. Of almost 600,000 distinct CDR3 sequences in the sample, approximately 13% were seen once. This clonotype was sampled from a woman aged 25 to 39 with Graves' hyperthyroidism that later progressed to Graves' ophthalmopathy. The V and J genes are TRBV28 and TRBJ1-1, with 7 bases identical to TRBD1. The sequenced sample consisted of blood. In DNA form, the CDR3 reads TGTGCCAGCAGTCCGCGACAGGGCGTAAATGAAGCTTTCTTT. This encodes CASSPRQGVNEAFF.